This T cell receptor (beta chain) was identified in a study of a mutant IDH1 vaccine in newly diagnosed glioma. Whole-study context: There were roughly 62% males and around 38% females among treated patients, whose mean age was 40.4 years. Patients arrived already treated with radiotherapy, temozolomide, or both, most having had both.

Noted time point: baseline, week 1 (first vaccination visit). Treatment noted: pre-vaccination baseline after standard-of-care therapy. New astrocytomas of WHO grade 3 or 4 that were IDH1-mutant and ATRX-lost were found in the donors. Profiled with immunoSEQ multiplex PCR; TCRdb holds only in-frame clones, not every one. The sample includes around 87,000 clones, roughly 85% of them seen just once. CDR3 length equals 13 residues. Per the germline V gene, CDR1 is SGDLS and CDR2 is YYNGEE. Trimming pared 4 bases from V and 5 bases from J, leaving 12 bases between. Notes on this clone: Its target is not known.

Points from the study as a whole: It was approximately 93% of patients that developed vaccine-induced immune responses.

The sample in question was PBMCs, obtained from a glioma patient treated with radiotherapy, temozolomide or both. The rearrangement links TRBV9 to TRBJ2-5; D is possibly TRBD1 (5 bases). This TCR was recovered from a woman in her fifties or sixties with glioma. Written as DNA, the CDR3 is TGTGCCAGCAGCTTCAGGACACGGGAGACCCAGTACTTC. As protein: CASSFRTRETQYF.